The 22 T cell receptor beta chains listed next were all sequenced from one sample in a study of T-cell reconstitution after alpha-beta-depleted transplantation in children. This sample's TCRbeta library carried unique molecular identifier barcodes. TCRdb passed the PCR reads through MiXCR, listing each CDR3 protein once. This table has 450,000 to 600,000 distinct CDR3 sequences, 18% appearing once. This specimen consisted of PBMCs from the stem cell graft donor, obtained from the stem cell graft. Receptors originate from a human donor who donated a stem cell graft to a child with acute lymphoblastic leukemia.

This clonotype was seen just once. The chain joins TRBV7-7 to TRBJ1-5, with 10 nucleotides matching TRBD1. Germline V gives CDR1 SSHAT, CDR2 FNYEAQ (reference sequence). This CDR3 contains 17 residues. V shed 1 base, J shed 2 bases, and the junction held 5 bases outside the gene matches. This CDR3 is CASSLGGQGCRNQPQHF. The CDR3 coding sequence is TGTGCCAGCAGCTTAGGGGGACAGGGGTGTCGCAATCAGCCCCAGCATTTT. The entire variable domain, with the rest obtained from reference TRBV7-7 and TRBJ1-5, is as follows: GAGVSQSPRYKVTKRGQDVTLRCDPISSHATLYWYQQALGQGPEFLTYFNYEAQPDKSGLPSDRFSAERPEGSISTLTIQRTEQRDSAMYRCASSLGGQGCRNQPQHFGDGTRLSIL.

There are a few counts of this clonotype. The rearrangement joins TRBV5-1 to TRBJ2-7; D tentatively reads TRBD1 or TRBD2 (6 bases each). V lost 4 bases and J 2 bases, leaving 13 bases between the germline ends. The CDR3 spans 14 residues. CDR1 SGHRS and CDR2 YFSETQ come from the germline V gene. For the CDR3, the DNA is TGCGCCAGCAGCATGCCGGGGGCTACCTACGAGCAGTACTTC. Its protein is CASSMPGATYEQYF.

CDR3 sequence reads: CASSFPRTSGSYNEQFF. The CDR3 coding sequence is TGTGCCAGCAGCTTCCCCCGGACTAGCGGATCCTACAATGAGCAGTTCTTC. The V gene is TRBV7-9, the J gene TRBJ2-1; 10 bases match TRBD2. CDR3 size: 17 residues. Trimming removed 3 bases from V and 1 base from J; junction bases left unmatched: 6. Germline-derived CDR1 and CDR2 are SEHNR and FQNEAQ (reference sequence).

J is TRBJ2-1 and V is TRBV5-1, with 15 bases identical to TRBD2. CDR3 length: 18 residues. CDR1 and CDR2 from the germline V gene are SGHRS and YFSETQ. J gave up 8 bases and V 2 bases, and 11 bases lay outside the gene matches. The CDR3 DNA follows: TGCGCCAGCAGCTTCGGACTAGCGGGAGGGTTACTCGTGGATGAGCAGTTCTTC. Its translation: CASSFGLAGGLLVDEQFF.

The chain combines TRBV6-2 or TRBV6-3 with TRBJ2-1, with D uncertain. The CDR3 sequence is 16 residues long. Trimming shortened V by 6 bases and J by 4 bases, and 19 bases separated the two germline ends. CDR1 MNHEY and CDR2 SVGEGT come from the germline V gene. CDR3 region: CASSPWFGTRYNEQFF. The CDR3 DNA is TGTGCCAGCAGCCCCTGGTTCGGCACTCGGTACAATGAGCAGTTCTTC.

The V gene is TRBV7-9, the J gene TRBJ1-1, with 7 positions matching TRBD1. CDR1 is SEHNR, CDR2 FQNEAQ, per germline (reference sequence). V was pared by 5 bases and J by 10 bases, with 7 bases of the junction left unmatched. The CDR3 loop spans 12 amino acids. CDR3 amino acids: CASSLRTGGAFF. The CDR3, as DNA: TGTGCCAGCAGCCTCCGGACAGGTGGAGCTTTCTTT.

This clonotype was found a few times. The J gene is TRBJ1-2, the V gene TRBV7-9; D gene uncertain. CDR1 SEHNR and CDR2 FQNEAQ come from the germline V gene (reference sequence). V was trimmed by 3 bases and J by 0 bases, leaving 11 bases between them. There are 15 residues in the CDR3. The CDR3 here is CASSFNRGSNYGYTF. The CDR3 DNA is TGTGCCAGCAGCTTCAACCGAGGCTCTAACTATGGCTACACCTTC.

J is TRBJ2-1 and V is TRBV29-1; tentatively, D is TRBD1 (5 bases). The CDR3 runs to 16 residues. Trimming took off 0 bases at V and 2 bases at J, with 14 bases between the two ends. The germline V gene has CDR1 SQVTM and CDR2 ANQGSEA. As DNA, the CDR3 is TGCAGCGTTGAAGATCCTCGGGCAGGGCCCTACAATGAGCAGTTCTTC. Protein product: CSVEDPRAGPYNEQFF.

This clonotype was counted between two and nine times. The chain is built from TRBV5-6 and TRBJ1-1, with TRBD1 matching 7 bases. V shed 4 bases, J shed 2 bases, and the junction held 11 bases outside the gene matches. The CDR3 consists of 16 residues. Germline CDR1 and CDR2: SGHDT and YYEEEE. The CDR3 reads CASSPAGTAYNTEAFF. The CDR3 coding sequence is TGTGCCAGCAGCCCAGCTGGGACAGCTTACAACACTGAAGCTTTCTTT.

The gene calls are TRBV7-3 and TRBJ2-1; D may be TRBD1 or TRBD2 (6 bases each). Looked up from germline, CDR1 is SGHTA and CDR2 is FQGTGA. The CDR3 has 18 amino acids. V was pared by 4 bases and J by 7 bases, with 26 bases between. CDR3 sequence: CASSSTRGVRQRLNEQFF. In nucleotides, the CDR3 is TGTGCCAGCAGCTCGACTAGGGGGGTCCGTCAACGGTTGAATGAGCAGTTCTTC.

The table lists this clonotype with a few counts. This chain uses TRBV20-1 with TRBJ2-7; no firm D call. CDR3 length equals 15 residues. Germline V gene sequence: CDR1 DFQATT, CDR2 SNEGSKA (reference sequence). Trimming cost V 2 bases and J 0 bases, with 14 bases left between them. The CDR3 sequence is CSARISAAGSYEQYF. The DNA for the CDR3 is TGCAGTGCTAGAATTTCGGCGGCTGGCTCCTACGAGCAGTACTTC.

This chain links TRBV11-2 with TRBJ2-5; TRBD1 matches 9 bases. CDR1 and CDR2 (germline): SGHAT, FQNNGV. With 7 bases clipped from V and 5 bases from J, the junction kept 14 bases outside the gene matches. The CDR3 consists of 16 residues. The CDR3, as DNA: TGTGCCAGCACCCTGGCCGGGACAGGGCCGAGGGAGACCCAGTACTTC. Protein sequence: CASTLAGTGPRETQYF.

This chain joins TRBV9 and TRBJ2-1; 8 positions agree with TRBD2. In germline, CDR1 is SGDLS, CDR2 YYNGEE. CDR3 length: 20 amino acids. Trimming removed 1 base from V and 0 bases from J; junction bases left unmatched: 15. CDR3 nucleotides: TGTGCCAGCAGCGTAAACATACGGGAGGGCCAACCGAGCTCCTACAATGAGCAGTTCTTC. Encoded protein: CASSVNIREGQPSSYNEQFF.

In this sample, this clonotype turned up a few times. The chain joins TRBV20-1 to TRBJ1-2; perhaps TRBD1 as D (5 bases). V was trimmed by 3 bases and J by 2 bases, leaving 19 bases between them. CDR1 is DFQATT, CDR2 SNEGSKA, per germline (reference sequence). This CDR3 region has 16 residues. In DNA, the CDR3 is TGCAGTGCTAGGGGCTCCGGGACGGGGGGGAACTATGGCTACACCTTC. This encodes CSARGSGTGGNYGYTF.

Notes on this clonotype: The junction departs from the called germline gene at one end, perhaps through a read error. This chain uses TRBV19 with TRBJ2-1; D not certain. The CDR3 totals 12 residues. Germline assignment: CDR1 LNHDA and CDR2 SQIVND (reference sequence). The CDR3 protein is CASSINGLDLIF. The CDR3 nucleotides are TGTGCCAGTAGTATTAATGGGCTAGATCTGATCTTC.

This clonotype was observed a handful of times. This sequence joins TRBV3-1 and TRBJ2-2, with D possibly matching TRBD2 (6 bases). The V end lost 1 base, the J end lost 5 bases, and 14 bases lay between the germline ends. The CDR3 runs to 16 residues. Per the germline V gene, CDR1 is LGHDT and CDR2 is YNNKEL (reference sequence). The CDR3 sequence is CASSQGAAGWTGELFF. The CDR3, as DNA: TGTGCCAGCAGCCAAGGAGCGGCGGGGTGGACCGGGGAGCTGTTTTTT.

The J gene is TRBJ1-2, the V gene TRBV29-1; a possible D gene is TRBD1 (6 bases). The length of the CDR3 is 13 residues. CDR1 is SQVTM and CDR2 is ANQGSEA in the germline V gene. Trimming cost V 2 bases and J 3 bases, with 10 bases left between them. CDR3 loop: CSVERGRYYGYTF. CDR3 nucleotides: TGCAGCGTTGAAAGGGGGAGGTACTATGGCTACACCTTC.

The chain has TRBV20-1 and TRBJ2-5; D assignment may be TRBD1 or TRBD2 (5 bases each). Germline V gives CDR1 DFQATT, CDR2 SNEGSKA (reference sequence). The CDR3 consists of 15 residues. V lost 3 bases and J 0 bases, leaving 14 bases between the germline ends. CDR3 sequence: CSARGVQQHQETQYF. CDR3 in DNA: TGCAGTGCTAGGGGGGTCCAACAGCACCAAGAGACCCAGTACTTC.

The rearrangement joins TRBV3-1 to TRBJ2-3; D might be TRBD1 (5 bases). Germline CDR1 reads LGHDT; CDR2 reads YNNKEL (reference sequence). The CDR3 is made up of 15 amino acids. V was pared by 0 bases and J by 3 bases, with 10 bases between. DNA for the CDR3: TGTGCCAGCAGCCAAGAGGGGCAGAAAACAGATACGCAGTATTTT. Its translation: CASSQEGQKTDTQYF.

The V gene is TRBV24-1, the J gene TRBJ2-5; D unresolved. The CDR3 extends over 16 amino acids. CDR1 is KGHDR and CDR2 is SFDVKD in the germline V gene. V lost 7 bases, J lost 1 base, and 18 bases lay in between. The CDR3 is CATSHLREAFQETQYF. The DNA of the CDR3 is TGTGCCACCAGCCACCTTCGCGAGGCCTTCCAAGAGACCCAGTACTTC.

This clonotype was observed a few times. V usage is TRBV12-3 or TRBV12-4 and J usage is TRBJ1-1, with no clear D. V gave up 5 bases and J gave up 10 bases, with 20 bases separating them. The CDR3 sequence is 14 residues long. CDR3 protein: CASSSGLPASGAFF. The CDR3 region has the DNA TGTGCCAGCAGTAGTGGCCTCCCGGCCAGTGGAGCTTTCTTT.

This clonotype was counted between two and nine times. The chain uses TRBV5-1 and TRBJ1-1, with 7 bases that match TRBD1. CDR3 length equals 19 residues. The trim removed 0 bases at V and 3 bases at J, leaving 17 bases unmatched. Germline CDR1 and CDR2: SGHRS and YFSETQ. CDR3 sequence (DNA): TGCGCCAGCAGCTTGGCCTCGATACTTGGACAGGAGGTTTACACTGAAGCTTTCTTT. This translates into CASSLASILGQEVYTEAFF.